Here is one T cell receptor (beta chain) with its context. Antigen unknown. The source of the sample is a study of cytomegalovirus exposure and HLA in healthy donors. Overall study results and limits: A highly shared variant cluster was judged a likely technical artifact. Later analysis found that TCR beta chains associated with HLA were more clonally expanded than other, equally common chains.

60 Vbeta and 13 Jbeta primers were used in PCR. Here immunoSEQ multiplex PCR was the method, and the copy in TCRdb shows in-frame clones only, minus some. The table lists roughly 100,000 clones, approximately 70% of them singletons. This CDR3 has 15 amino acids. The V gene's germline CDR1 is SQVTM and CDR2 ANQGSEA. V dropped 3 bases and J dropped 5; count of bases not matched to a gene: 3. Sequenced sample: PBMCs. This TCR derives from a middle-aged man in good health and CMV-seropositive. The genes are TRBV29-1 and TRBJ2-1; 14 bases are a match to TRBD2. The DNA for the CDR3 is TGCAGCGTTGAGGGACTAGCGGGAGCCCACAATGAGCAGTTCTTC. Translation: CSVEGLAGAHNEQFF.